This TCR beta chain was recovered during a study of OX40 agonist ivuxolimab in advanced cancers. Background on the study: Patients were given ivuxolimab, an antibody that agonizes OX40 (CD134). Every 2 weeks, patients received ivuxolimab intravenously, dosed at 0.01 to 10 mg/kg.

Of note for this clone: Its antigen is as yet unknown.

Any history of autoimmune disease or systemic immunosuppression disqualified patients. Study observations and caveats: Circulating CD4+ and CD8+ T cells showed clonal expansion by week 6 at 0.1 to 3.0 mg/kg.

Some clones are missing from TCRdb's copy, which holds only in-frame ones; the method was immunoSEQ multiplex PCR. The sample yields 30,000 to 45,000 clones, about nine tenths seen once. J lost 5 bases, V lost 0 bases, and 4 bases had no gene match. The germline gives CDR1 SGHRS, CDR2 YFSETQ. The CDR3 runs to 14 residues. This sequence joins TRBV5-1 and TRBJ2-5; TRBD1 matches 7 bases. This receptor was identified in an adult with an advanced solid tumor such as melanoma, head and neck, liver or kidney cancer. The sequencing used CD4+ or CD8+ T cells sorted from blood, collected in a trial of the OX40 agonist ivuxolimab. CDR3 coding DNA: TGCGCCAGCAGCTTGGACAGGGGAATGGAGACCCAGTACTTC. It translates to CASSLDRGMETQYF.